The clone carrying this T cell receptor (beta chain) was seen more than once but under ten times. The germline gives CDR1 ENHRY, CDR2 SYGVKD. The CDR3 contains 18 residues. Trimming took 0 bases from V and 2 from J, leaving 14 bases between them. The source of the sample is a study of T cell responses to AZD1222 COVID-19 vaccine. TCRdb's copy holds only in-frame clones and misses some; the assay was immunoSEQ multiplex PCR. The repertoire holds about 110,000 clones, with around 90% as singletons. The clonotype comes from an adult in good health. This chain joins TRBV10-3 and TRBJ1-6; D gene unclear. The specimen comprised peripheral blood, sampled on day 0 of AZD1222 vaccination. CDR3 coding DNA: TGTGCCATCAGTGAGTCGGCGAACTCAGCAACCTATAATTCACCCCTCCACTTT. Protein: CAISESANSATYNSPLHF.